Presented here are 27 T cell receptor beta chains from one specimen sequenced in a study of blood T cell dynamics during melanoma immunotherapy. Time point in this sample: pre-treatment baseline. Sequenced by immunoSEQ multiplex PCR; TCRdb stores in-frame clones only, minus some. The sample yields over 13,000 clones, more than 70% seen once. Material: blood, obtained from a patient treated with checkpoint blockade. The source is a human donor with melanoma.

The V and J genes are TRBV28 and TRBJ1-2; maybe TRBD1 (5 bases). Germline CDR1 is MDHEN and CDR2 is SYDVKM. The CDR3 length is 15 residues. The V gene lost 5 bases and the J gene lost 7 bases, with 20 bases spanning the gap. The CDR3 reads CASSPEGRGRGGYTF. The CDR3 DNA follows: TGTGCCAGCAGTCCTGAGGGAAGGGGTCGGGGTGGCTACACCTTC.

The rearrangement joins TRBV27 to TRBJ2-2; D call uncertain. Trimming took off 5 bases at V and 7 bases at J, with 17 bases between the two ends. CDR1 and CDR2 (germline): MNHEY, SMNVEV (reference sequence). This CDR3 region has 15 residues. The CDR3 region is CASSGSRPWGGELFF. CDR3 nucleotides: TGTGCCAGCAGTGGGTCTCGGCCCTGGGGCGGGGAGCTGTTTTTT.

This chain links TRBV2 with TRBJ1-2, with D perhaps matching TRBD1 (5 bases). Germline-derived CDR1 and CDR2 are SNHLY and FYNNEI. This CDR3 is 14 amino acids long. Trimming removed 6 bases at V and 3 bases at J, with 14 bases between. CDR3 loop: CASSSVGEDYGYTF. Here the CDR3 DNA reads TGTGCCAGCAGCTCAGTGGGGGAAGACTATGGCTACACCTTC.

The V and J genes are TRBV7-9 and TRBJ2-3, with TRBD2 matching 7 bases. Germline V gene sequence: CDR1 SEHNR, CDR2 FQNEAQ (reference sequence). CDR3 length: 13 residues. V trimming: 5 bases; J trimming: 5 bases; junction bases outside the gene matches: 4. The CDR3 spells CASSPSGQDTQYF. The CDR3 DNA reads TGTGCCAGCAGCCCTAGCGGCCAAGATACGCAGTATTTT.

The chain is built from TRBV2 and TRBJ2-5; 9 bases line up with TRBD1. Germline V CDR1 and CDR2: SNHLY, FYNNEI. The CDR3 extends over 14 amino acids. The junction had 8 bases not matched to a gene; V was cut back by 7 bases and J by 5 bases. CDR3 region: CASTTGTGWETQYF. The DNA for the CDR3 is TGTGCCAGCACTACCGGGACAGGGTGGGAGACCCAGTACTTC.

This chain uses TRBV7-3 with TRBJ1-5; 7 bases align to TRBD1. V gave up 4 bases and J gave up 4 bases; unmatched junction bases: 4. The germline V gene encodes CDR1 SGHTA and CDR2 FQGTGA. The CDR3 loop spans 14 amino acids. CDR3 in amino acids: CASSSTGDNQPQHF. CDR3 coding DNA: TGTGCCAGCAGCTCCACAGGGGATAATCAGCCCCAGCATTTT.

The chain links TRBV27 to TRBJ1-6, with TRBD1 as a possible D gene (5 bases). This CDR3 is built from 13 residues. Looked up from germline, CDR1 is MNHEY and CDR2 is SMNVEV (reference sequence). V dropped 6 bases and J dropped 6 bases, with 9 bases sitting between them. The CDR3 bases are TGTGCCAGCAGGGTAGGGGCTAATTCACCCCTCCACTTT. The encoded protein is CASRVGANSPLHF.

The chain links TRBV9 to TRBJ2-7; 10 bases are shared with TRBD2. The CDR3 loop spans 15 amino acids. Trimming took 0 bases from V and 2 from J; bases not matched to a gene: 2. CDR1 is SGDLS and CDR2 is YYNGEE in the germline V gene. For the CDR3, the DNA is TGTGCCAGCAGCGTAGGTAGCGGGGGGCCCTACGAGCAGTACTTC. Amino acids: CASSVGSGGPYEQYF.

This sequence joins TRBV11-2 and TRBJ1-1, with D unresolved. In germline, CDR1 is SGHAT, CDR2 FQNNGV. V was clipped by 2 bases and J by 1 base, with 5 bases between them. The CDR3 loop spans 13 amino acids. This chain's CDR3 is CASSLRRNTEAFF. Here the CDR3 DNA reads TGTGCCAGCAGCTTAAGGAGGAACACTGAAGCTTTCTTT.

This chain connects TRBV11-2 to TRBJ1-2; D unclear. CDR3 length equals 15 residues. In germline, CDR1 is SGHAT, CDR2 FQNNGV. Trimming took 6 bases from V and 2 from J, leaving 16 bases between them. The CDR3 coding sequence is TGTGCCAGCAGAAGACCTTCGGGCTACAACTATGGCTACACCTTC. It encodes CASRRPSGYNYGYTF.

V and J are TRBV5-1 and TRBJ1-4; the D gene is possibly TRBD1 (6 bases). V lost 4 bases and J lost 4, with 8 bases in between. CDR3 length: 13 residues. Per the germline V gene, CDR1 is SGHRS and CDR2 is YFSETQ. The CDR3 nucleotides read TGCGCCAGCAGCCGGGACAATAATGAAAAACTGTTTTTT. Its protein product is CASSRDNNEKLFF.

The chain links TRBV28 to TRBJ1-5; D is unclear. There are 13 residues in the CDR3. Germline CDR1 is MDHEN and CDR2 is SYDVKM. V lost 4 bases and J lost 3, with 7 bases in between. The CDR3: CASSSQFNQPQHF. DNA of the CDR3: TGTGCCAGCAGTTCCCAATTCAATCAGCCCCAGCATTTT.

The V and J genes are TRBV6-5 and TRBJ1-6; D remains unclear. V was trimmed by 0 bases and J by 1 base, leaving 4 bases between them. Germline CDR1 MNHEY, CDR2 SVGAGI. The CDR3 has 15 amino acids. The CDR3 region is CASSYSDSYNSPLHF. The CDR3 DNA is TGTGCCAGCAGTTACTCAGATTCCTATAATTCACCCCTCCACTTT.

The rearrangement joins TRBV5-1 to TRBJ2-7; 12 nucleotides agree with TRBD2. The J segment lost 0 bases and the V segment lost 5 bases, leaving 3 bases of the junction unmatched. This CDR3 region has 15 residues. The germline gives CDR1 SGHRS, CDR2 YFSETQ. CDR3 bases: TGCGCCAGCAGTCCGACTAGCGGGAGCTCCTACGAGCAGTACTTC. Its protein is CASSPTSGSSYEQYF.

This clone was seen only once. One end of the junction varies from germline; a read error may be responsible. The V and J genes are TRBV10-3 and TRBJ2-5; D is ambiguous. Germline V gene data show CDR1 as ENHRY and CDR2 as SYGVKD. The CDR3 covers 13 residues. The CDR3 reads CASSPRWEETQYF. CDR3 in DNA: TGCGCCAGCAGCCCCCGTTGGGAAGAGACCCAGTACTTC.

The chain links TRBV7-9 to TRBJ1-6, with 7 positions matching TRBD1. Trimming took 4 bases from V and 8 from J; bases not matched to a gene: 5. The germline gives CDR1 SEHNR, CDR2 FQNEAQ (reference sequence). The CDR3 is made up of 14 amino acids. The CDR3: CASSSGQADSPLHF. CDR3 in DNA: TGTGCCAGCAGCTCCGGACAGGCGGATTCACCCCTCCACTTT.

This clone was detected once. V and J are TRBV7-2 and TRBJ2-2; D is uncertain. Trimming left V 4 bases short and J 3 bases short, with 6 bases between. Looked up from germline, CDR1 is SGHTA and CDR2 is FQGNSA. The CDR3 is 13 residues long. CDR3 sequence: CASSSTDTGELFF. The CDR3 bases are TGTGCCAGCAGCTCAACAGACACCGGGGAGCTGTTTTTT. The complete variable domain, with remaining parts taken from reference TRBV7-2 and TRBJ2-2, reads GAGVSQSPSNKVTEKGKDVELRCDPISGHTALYWYRQSLGQGLEFLIYFQGNSAPDKSGLPSDRFSAERTGGSVSTLTIQRTQQEDSAVYLCASSSTDTGELFFGEGSRLTVL.

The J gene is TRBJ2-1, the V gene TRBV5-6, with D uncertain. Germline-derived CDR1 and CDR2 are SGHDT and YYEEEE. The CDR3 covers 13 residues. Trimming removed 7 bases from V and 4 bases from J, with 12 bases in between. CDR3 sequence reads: CASRARLYNEQFF. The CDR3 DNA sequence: TGTGCCAGCCGGGCCCGACTGTACAATGAGCAGTTCTTC.

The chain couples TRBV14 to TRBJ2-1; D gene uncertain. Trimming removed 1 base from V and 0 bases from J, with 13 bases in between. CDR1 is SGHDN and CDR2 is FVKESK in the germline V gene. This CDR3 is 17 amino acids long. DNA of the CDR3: TGTGCCAGCAGCCAAGGAGGTTGGTTGAGCTCCTACAATGAGCAGTTCTTC. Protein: CASSQGGWLSSYNEQFF. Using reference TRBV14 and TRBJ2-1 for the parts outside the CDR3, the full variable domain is EAGVTQFPSHSVIEKGQTVTLRCDPISGHDNLYWYRRVMGKEIKFLLHFVKESKQDESGMPNNRFLAERTGGTYSTLKVQPAELEDSGVYFCASSQGGWLSSYNEQFFGPGTRLTVL.

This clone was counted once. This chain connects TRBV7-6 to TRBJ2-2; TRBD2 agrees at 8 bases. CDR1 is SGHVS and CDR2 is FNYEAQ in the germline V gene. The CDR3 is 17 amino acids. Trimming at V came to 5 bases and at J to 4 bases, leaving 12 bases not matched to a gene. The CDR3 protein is CASSPPRPGGATGELFF. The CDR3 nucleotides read TGTGCCAGCAGCCCCCCTCGTCCGGGGGGGGCCACCGGGGAGCTGTTTTTT. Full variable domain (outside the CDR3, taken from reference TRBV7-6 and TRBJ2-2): GAGVSQSPRYKVTKRGQDVALRCDPISGHVSLYWYRQALGQGPEFLTYFNYEAQQDKSGLPNDRFSAERPEGSISTLTIQRTEQRDSAMYRCASSPPRPGGATGELFFGEGSRLTVL.

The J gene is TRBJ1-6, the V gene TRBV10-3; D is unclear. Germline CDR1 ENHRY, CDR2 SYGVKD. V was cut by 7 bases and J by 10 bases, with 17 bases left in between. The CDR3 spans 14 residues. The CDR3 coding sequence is TGTGCCATCAACGACGGCGGGGATCTATCACCCCTCCACTTT. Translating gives CAINDGGDLSPLHF.

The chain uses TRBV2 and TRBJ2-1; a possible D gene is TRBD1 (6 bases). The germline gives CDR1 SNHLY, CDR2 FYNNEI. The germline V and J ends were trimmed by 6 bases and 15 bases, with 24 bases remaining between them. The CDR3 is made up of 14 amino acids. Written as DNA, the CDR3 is TGTGCCAGCAGAGGGACACTCAAGGAACATTGCAGGTTCTTC. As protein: CASRGTLKEHCRFF.

The CDR3 bases are TGTGCCAGCAGTGAAGGACCCGGAGAGACCCAGTACTTC. Protein: CASSEGPGETQYF. The chain uses TRBV2 and TRBJ2-5; D gene uncertain. CDR1 SNHLY and CDR2 FYNNEI come from the germline V gene. Deletions cut 1 base from V and 4 bases from J, with 7 bases between. This CDR3 has 13 residues.

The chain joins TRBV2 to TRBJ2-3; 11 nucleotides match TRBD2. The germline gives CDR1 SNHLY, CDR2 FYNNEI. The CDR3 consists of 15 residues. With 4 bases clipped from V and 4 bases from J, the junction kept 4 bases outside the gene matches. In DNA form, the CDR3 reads TGTGCCAGCAGTGGACTAGCGGGGACTTCAGATACGCAGTATTTT. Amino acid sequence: CASSGLAGTSDTQYF.

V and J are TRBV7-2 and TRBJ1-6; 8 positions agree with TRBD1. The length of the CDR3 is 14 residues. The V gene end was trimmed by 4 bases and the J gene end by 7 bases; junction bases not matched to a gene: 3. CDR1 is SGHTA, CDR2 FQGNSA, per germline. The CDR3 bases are TGTGCCAGCAGCTCAGGGGGCCACAATTCACCCCTCCACTTT. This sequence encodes CASSSGGHNSPLHF.

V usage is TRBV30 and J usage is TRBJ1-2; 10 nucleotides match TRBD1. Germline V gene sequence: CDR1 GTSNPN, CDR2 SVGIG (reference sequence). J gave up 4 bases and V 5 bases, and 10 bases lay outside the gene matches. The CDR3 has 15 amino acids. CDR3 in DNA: TGTGCCTGGTCGTTGGGACAGGGGCCAATCTATGGCTACACCTTC. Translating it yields CAWSLGQGPIYGYTF.

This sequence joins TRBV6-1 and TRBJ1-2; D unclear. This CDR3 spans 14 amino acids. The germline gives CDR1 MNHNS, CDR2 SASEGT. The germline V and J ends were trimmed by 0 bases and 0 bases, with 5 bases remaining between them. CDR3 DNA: TGTGCCAGCAGTGAAGCAGGGACTAACTATGGCTACACCTTC. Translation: CASSEAGTNYGYTF.